Described below is a single T cell receptor beta chain sequence and its context. The entry originates in a study of regulatory T cells in long-lasting Graves disease. Time point denoted: newly diagnosed GD, antithyroid drugs for less than 3 months. The TCR library was made from RNA that had been extracted from PBMCs in TRIzol. All patients originated from an endocrinology department located in Xi'an, China. Per the germline V gene, CDR1 is SGHDN and CDR2 is FVKESK. The CDR3 contains 15 residues. V gave up 0 bases and J gave up 1 base, with 9 bases separating them. Researchers made TCR beta libraries by using iRepertoire HTBI primers and running Arm-PCR on CDR3 regions. TCRdb analysed the multiplex PCR reads with MiXCR anew, one entry per CDR3 protein. The sample holds fewer than 500,000 distinct CDR3 sequences; 15% to 20% are singletons and the top ten take 12%. The same data also went into a second study, on T cells in Graves' hyperthyroidism and ophthalmopathy. This second report adds: Over 18 months, lack of ophthalmopathy progression marked Graves' hyperthyroidism as stable. The model's output predicted ophthalmopathy at a median of roughly 6.9 months prior to onset.

This rearrangement joins TRBV14 to TRBJ1-1; weak D call: TRBD1 (5 bases). The sample in question was peripheral blood mononuclear cells (PBMCs), obtained at new diagnosis, from a patient treated with antithyroid drugs. This receptor was obtained from a man aged 35 to 55 with Graves disease. Here the CDR3 DNA reads TGTGCCAGCAGCCAAGATTGGAGGGGGAACACTGAAGCTTTCTTT. Protein: CASSQDWRGNTEAFF.